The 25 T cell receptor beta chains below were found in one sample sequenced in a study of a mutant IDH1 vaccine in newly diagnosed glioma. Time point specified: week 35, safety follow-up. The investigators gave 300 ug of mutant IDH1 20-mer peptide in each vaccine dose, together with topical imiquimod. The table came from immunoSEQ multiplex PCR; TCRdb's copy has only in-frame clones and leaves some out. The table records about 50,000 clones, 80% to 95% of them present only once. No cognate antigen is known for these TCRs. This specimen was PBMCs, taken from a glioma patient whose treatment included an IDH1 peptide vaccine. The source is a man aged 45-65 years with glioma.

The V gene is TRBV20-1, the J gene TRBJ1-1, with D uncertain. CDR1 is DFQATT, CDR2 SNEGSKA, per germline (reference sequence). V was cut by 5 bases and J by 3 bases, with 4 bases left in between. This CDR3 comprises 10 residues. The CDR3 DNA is TGCAGTGCTCTGGACACTGAAGCTTTCTTT. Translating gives CSALDTEAFF.

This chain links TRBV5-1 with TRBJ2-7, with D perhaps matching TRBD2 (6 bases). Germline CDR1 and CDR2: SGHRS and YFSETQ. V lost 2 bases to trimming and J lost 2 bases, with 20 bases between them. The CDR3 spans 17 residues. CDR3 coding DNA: TGCGCCAGCAGCTTACGGTTCGGGGAGGTGAGGACCTACGAGCAGTACTTC. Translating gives CASSLRFGEVRTYEQYF.

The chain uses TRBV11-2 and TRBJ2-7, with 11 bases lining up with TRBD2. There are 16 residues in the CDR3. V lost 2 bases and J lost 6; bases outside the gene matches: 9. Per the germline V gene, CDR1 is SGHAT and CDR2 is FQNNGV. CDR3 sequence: CASSLTGTSGTAEQYF. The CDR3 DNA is TGTGCCAGCAGCTTAACCGGGACTAGCGGTACCGCCGAGCAGTACTTC.

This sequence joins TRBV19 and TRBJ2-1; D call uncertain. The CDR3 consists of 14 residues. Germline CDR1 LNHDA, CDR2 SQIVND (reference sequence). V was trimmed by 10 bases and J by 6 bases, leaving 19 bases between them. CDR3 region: CATYDEFHGNEQFF. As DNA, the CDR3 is TGTGCCACGTACGATGAGTTTCATGGCAATGAGCAGTTCTTC.

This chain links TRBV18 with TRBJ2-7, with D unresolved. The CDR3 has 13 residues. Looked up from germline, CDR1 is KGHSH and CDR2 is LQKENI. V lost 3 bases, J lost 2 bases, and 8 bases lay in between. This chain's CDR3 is CASSPPATYEQYF. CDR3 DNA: TGTGCCAGCTCACCCCCGGCTACCTACGAGCAGTACTTC.

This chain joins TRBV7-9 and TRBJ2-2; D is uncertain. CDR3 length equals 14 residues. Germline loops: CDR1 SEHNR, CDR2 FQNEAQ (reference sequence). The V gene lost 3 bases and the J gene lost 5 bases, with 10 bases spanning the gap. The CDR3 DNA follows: TGTGCCAGCAGCTTGCTCATAGATACCGGGGAGCTGTTTTTT. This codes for CASSLLIDTGELFF.

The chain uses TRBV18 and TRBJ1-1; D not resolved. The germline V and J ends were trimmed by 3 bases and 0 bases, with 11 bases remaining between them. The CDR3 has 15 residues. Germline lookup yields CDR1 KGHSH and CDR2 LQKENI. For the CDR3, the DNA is TGTGCCAGCTCACCGCAAAGGGAAATGAACACTGAAGCTTTCTTT. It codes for CASSPQREMNTEAFF.

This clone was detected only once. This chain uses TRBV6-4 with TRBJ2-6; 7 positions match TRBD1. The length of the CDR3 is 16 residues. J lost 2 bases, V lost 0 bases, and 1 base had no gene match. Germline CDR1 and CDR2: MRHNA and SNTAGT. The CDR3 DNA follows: TGTGCCAGCAGTGACTCAGGGGGCGCTGGGGCCAACGTCCTGACTTTC. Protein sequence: CASSDSGGAGANVLTF.

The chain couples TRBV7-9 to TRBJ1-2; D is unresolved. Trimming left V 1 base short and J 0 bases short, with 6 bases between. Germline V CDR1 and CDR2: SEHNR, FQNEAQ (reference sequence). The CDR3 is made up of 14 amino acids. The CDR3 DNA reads TGTGCCAGCAGCTTAGGAGGGACTAACTATGGCTACACCTTC. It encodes CASSLGGTNYGYTF.

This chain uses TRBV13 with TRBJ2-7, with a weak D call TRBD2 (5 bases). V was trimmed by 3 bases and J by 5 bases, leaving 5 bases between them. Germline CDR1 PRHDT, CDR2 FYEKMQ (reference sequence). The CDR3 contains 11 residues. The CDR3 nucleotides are TGTGCCAGCAGCTTCGGGGACGAGCAGTACTTC. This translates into CASSFGDEQYF.

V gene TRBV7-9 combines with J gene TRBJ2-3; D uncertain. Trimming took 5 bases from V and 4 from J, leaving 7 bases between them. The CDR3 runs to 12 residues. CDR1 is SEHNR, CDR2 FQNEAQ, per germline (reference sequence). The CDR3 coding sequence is TGTGCCAGCAGCCCCGCCCCAGATACGCAGTATTTT. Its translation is CASSPAPDTQYF.

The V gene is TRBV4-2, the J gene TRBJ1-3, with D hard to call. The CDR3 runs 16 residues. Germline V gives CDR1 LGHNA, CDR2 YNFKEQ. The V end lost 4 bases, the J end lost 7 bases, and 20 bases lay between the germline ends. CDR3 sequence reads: CASSPRDGSSGNTIYF. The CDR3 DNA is TGTGCCAGCAGCCCGAGGGATGGGTCCTCCGGGAACACCATATATTTT.

CDR3 loop: CASSWPMAVQETQYF. The DNA of the CDR3 is TGCGCCAGCAGCTGGCCCATGGCAGTCCAAGAGACCCAGTACTTC. J is TRBJ2-5 and V is TRBV5-1; the D is unclear. V lost 3 bases, J lost 1 base, and 13 bases lay in between. CDR3 length equals 15 residues. Germline values: CDR1 SGHRS, CDR2 YFSETQ.

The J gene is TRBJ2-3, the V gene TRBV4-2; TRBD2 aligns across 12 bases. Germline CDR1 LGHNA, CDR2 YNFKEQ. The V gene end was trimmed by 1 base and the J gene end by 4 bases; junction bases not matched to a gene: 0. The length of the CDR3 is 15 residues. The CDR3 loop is CASSQGLAGADTQYF. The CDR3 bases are TGTGCCAGCAGCCAAGGACTAGCGGGGGCAGATACGCAGTATTTT.

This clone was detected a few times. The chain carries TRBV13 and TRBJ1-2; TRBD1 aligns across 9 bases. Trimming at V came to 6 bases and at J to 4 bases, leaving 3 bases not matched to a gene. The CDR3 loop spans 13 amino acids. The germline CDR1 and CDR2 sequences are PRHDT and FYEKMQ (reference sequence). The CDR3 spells CASRGQGFYGYTF. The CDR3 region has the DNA TGTGCCAGCAGAGGACAGGGGTTCTATGGCTACACCTTC.

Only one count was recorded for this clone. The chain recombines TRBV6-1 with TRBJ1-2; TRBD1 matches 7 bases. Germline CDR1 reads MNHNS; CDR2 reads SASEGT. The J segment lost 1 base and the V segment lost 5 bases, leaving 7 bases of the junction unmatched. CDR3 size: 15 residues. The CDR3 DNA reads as TGTGCCAGCAGTCGACCGGGACAGAGTAACTATGGCTACACCTTC. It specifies CASSRPGQSNYGYTF.

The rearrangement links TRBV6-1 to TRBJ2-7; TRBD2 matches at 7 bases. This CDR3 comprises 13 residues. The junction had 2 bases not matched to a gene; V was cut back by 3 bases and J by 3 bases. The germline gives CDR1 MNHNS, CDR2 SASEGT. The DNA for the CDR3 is TGTGCCAGCAGTGACGGGAGGCGCTACGAGCAGTACTTC. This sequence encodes CASSDGRRYEQYF.

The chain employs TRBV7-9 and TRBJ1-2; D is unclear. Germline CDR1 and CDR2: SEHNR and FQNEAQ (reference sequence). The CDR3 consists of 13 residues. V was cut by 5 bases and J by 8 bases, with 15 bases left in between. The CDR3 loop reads CASSNGRGEGYTF. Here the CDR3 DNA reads TGTGCCAGCAGCAACGGACGGGGTGAGGGCTACACCTTC.

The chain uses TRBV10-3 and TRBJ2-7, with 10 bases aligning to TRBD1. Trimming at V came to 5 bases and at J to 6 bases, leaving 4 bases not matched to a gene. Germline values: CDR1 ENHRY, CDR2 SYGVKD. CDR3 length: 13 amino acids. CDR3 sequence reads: CAISRDRGSEQYF. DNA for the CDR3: TGTGCCATCAGTCGGGACAGGGGATCCGAGCAGTACTTC.

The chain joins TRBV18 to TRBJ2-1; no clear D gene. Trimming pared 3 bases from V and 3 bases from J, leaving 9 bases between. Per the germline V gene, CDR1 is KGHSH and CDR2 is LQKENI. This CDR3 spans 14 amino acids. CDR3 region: CASSPGYIYNEQFF. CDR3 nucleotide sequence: TGTGCCAGCTCACCGGGATATATCTACAATGAGCAGTTCTTC.

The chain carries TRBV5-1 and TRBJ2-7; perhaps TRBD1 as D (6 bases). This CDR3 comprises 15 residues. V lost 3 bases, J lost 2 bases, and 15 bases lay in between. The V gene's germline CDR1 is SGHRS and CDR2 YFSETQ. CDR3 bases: TGCGCCAGCAGCTGGCGCTCCGACAGGACCTACGAGCAGTACTTC. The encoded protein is CASSWRSDRTYEQYF.

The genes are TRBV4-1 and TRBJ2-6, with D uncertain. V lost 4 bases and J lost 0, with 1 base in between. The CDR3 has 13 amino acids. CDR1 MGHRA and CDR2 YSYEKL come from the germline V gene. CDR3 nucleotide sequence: TGCGCCAGCAGCCCCTCTGGGGCCAACGTCCTGACTTTC. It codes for CASSPSGANVLTF.

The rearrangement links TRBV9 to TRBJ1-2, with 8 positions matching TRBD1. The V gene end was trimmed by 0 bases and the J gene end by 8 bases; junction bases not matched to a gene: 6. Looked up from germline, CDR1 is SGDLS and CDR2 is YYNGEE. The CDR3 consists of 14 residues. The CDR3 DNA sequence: TGTGCCAGCAGCGTAGTTCCCGGGACAGGCGGCTACACCTTC. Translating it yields CASSVVPGTGGYTF.

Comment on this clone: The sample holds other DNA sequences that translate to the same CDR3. CDR3 protein: CASSRDRYEQYF. The DNA of the CDR3 is TGTGCCAGCAGCCGGGACAGATACGAGCAGTACTTC. The V and J genes are TRBV7-9 and TRBJ2-7; 7 bases are a match to TRBD1. Losses at the gene ends were 5 bases for V and 4 bases for J; bases not matched to a gene: 2. CDR1 and CDR2 (germline): SEHNR, FQNEAQ (reference sequence). This CDR3 has 12 residues.

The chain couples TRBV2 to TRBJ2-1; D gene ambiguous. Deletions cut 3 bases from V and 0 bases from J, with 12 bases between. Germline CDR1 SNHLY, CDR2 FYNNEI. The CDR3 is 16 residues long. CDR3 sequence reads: CASSDPQSSSYNEQFF. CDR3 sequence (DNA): TGTGCCAGCAGTGACCCCCAGTCAAGCTCCTACAATGAGCAGTTCTTC. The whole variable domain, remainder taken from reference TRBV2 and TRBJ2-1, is EPEVTQTPSHQVTQMGQEVILRCVPISNHLYFYWYRQILGQKVEFLVSFYNNEISEKSEIFDDQFSVERPDGSNFTLKIRSTKLEDSAMYFCASSDPQSSSYNEQFFGPGTRLTVL.